This entry is about one T cell receptor beta chain. Its antigen is unidentified. This specimen comes from a study of post-analysis software for immune sequencing data. Study at large: The courses of disease that were included comprised relapsing-remitting, secondary progressive and progressive-relapsing multiple sclerosis. General study findings and limits: Controls showed lower frequencies than patients for five or six TRBV segments, and TRBV5-6, TRBV5-1 and TRBV20-1 were among these. Patients with multiple sclerosis recorded significantly lower normalized Chao1 diversity than controls, the study found.

Tagging with unique molecular identifiers was a feature of the TCR beta cDNA libraries. TCRdb itself ran the PCR reads through MiXCR, one entry per CDR3 protein. The sample lists about 540,000 distinct CDR3 sequences, around a third occurring once. V was clipped by 0 bases and J by 11 bases, with 20 bases between them. The CDR3 loop spans 15 amino acids. The germline CDR1 and CDR2 sequences are SGHRS and YFSETQ. The sample taken for sequencing was blood. This sequence was found in a girl aged 2 to 17 with multiple sclerosis. The chain joins TRBV5-1 to TRBJ2-5; the D is unclear. The CDR3 sequence is CASSLVGKENNEQYF. CDR3 nucleotide sequence: TGCGCCAGCAGCTTGGTAGGGAAAGAGAACAATGAGCAGTACTTC.